This entry lists 9 T cell receptor beta chains sequenced from one sample in a study of memory CD8 T cells in hepatitis C reinfection. TCRdb's table, derived via immunoSEQ multiplex PCR, lists solely in-frame clones and lacks some. Among around 47,000 clones listed, more than 75% were seen once. The time point here: peak reinfection, 3 to 8 weeks after reinfection detection. No in vitro expansion preceded TCR sequencing of the sorted cells. The sequenced material came from naive CD8+ T cells sorted from blood. The receptors were sampled from a man between 18 and 29 years old with hepatitis C virus infection.

The V and J genes are TRBV4-1 and TRBJ2-5, with D perhaps TRBD2 (7 bases). The germline V gene has CDR1 MGHRA and CDR2 YSYEKL. The CDR3 consists of 14 residues. V was cut by 4 bases and J by 6 bases, with 15 bases left in between. CDR3 loop: CASSPPGGAQTQYF. CDR3 sequence (DNA): TGCGCCAGCAGCCCGCCGGGGGGCGCGCAGACCCAGTACTTC.

This clone was detected a few times. This chain links TRBV5-1 with TRBJ1-3; possible D gene TRBD1, 5 bases. This CDR3 comprises 10 residues. Germline V gives CDR1 SGHRS, CDR2 YFSETQ. The V end lost 7 bases, the J end lost 10 bases, and 9 bases lay between the germline ends. CDR3 region: CASQGKTIYF. The DNA of the CDR3 is TGCGCCAGCCAGGGTAAGACCATATATTTT.

This chain uses TRBV7-9 with TRBJ2-3, with 7 bases identical to TRBD2. V was pared by 1 base and J by 4 bases, with 5 bases of the junction left unmatched. The germline V gene encodes CDR1 SEHNR and CDR2 FQNEAQ (reference sequence). The CDR3 has 15 residues. CDR3 amino acids: CASSLGGGRADTQYF. In DNA form, the CDR3 reads TGTGCCAGCAGCTTAGGCGGCGGGAGAGCAGATACGCAGTATTTT. Full variable domain (outside the CDR3, taken from reference TRBV7-9 and TRBJ2-3): DTGVSQNPRHKITKRGQNVTFRCDPISEHNRLYWYRQTLGQGPEFLTYFQNEAQLEKSRLLSDRFSAERPKGSFSTLEIQRTEQGDSAMYLCASSLGGGRADTQYFGPGTRLTVL.

The V gene is TRBV6-5, the J gene TRBJ1-6; 7 bases are a match to TRBD1. The length of the CDR3 is 15 residues. CDR1 MNHEY and CDR2 SVGAGI come from the germline V gene. V gave up 5 bases and J gave up 6 bases; unmatched junction bases: 7. CDR3 bases: TGTGCCAGCAGTCCACAGGGGCACCTTAATTCACCCCTCCACTTT. It translates to CASSPQGHLNSPLHF.

The V and J genes are TRBV7-9 and TRBJ2-3; 8 bases are shared with TRBD1. Per the germline V gene, CDR1 is SEHNR and CDR2 is FQNEAQ (reference sequence). The ends lost 1 base at V and 2 bases at J; junction bases unmatched: 2. This CDR3 has 15 amino acids. CDR3 protein: CASSLGQGATDTQYF. DNA of the CDR3: TGTGCCAGCAGCTTAGGCCAGGGGGCCACAGATACGCAGTATTTT.

V usage is TRBV2 and J usage is TRBJ1-5, with a possible D match to TRBD1 (6 bases). Trimming removed 4 bases at V and 1 base at J, with 11 bases between. Germline CDR1 reads SNHLY; CDR2 reads FYNNEI. This CDR3 has 15 residues. The CDR3 nucleotides are TGTGCCAGCAGTGGAGAAGGGGGAAGCAATCAGCCCCAGCATTTT. As protein: CASSGEGGSNQPQHF.

The chain combines TRBV7-8 with TRBJ2-1; a possible D gene is TRBD1 (9 bases). Germline V gene lookup returns CDR1 SGHVS and CDR2 FQNEAQ. The CDR3 loop spans 19 amino acids. Trimming cost V 4 bases and J 6 bases, with 28 bases left between them. The CDR3 reads CASSSRDRVVTSDINEQFF. Here the CDR3 DNA reads TGTGCCAGCAGCTCCCGGGACAGGGTAGTGACTAGCGATATCAATGAGCAGTTCTTC.

This clone has just one count. The CDR3 reads CASSIDLIGRGNTEAFF. The CDR3 DNA follows: TGTGCCAGTAGTATAGACCTCATCGGCCGGGGGAACACTGAAGCTTTCTTT. J is TRBJ1-1 and V is TRBV19; D is uncertain. The V gene lost 0 bases and the J gene lost 1 base, with 15 bases spanning the gap. CDR3 length: 17 residues. Germline CDR1 is LNHDA and CDR2 is SQIVND (reference sequence).

This rearrangement joins TRBV23-1 to TRBJ1-2; D call uncertain. TRBV23-1 carries the ORF label, with uncertain function. The CDR3 loop spans 10 amino acids. Between the trimmed V and J ends, which lost 1 base and 14 bases, there was a span of 8 bases. The CDR3 loop is CASSQFPRTF. The CDR3 nucleotides are TGCGCCAGCAGTCAATTCCCGCGGACCTTC.